These T cell receptor beta chains were read from a single sample in a study of radiotherapy plus CTLA-4 blockade in lung cancer. The assay was immunoSEQ multiplex PCR, and TCRdb's table has in-frame clones only and misses some. The sample consists of approximately 30,000 clones, 60% to 80% of them appearing once. Sequencing used peripheral blood, obtained from a patient treated with radiotherapy plus ipilimumab. These receptors were taken from a human donor with non-small cell lung cancer whose response to radiotherapy plus ipilimumab could not be evaluated. Both conserved end residues are part of each CDR3. D genes are given only for firm matches. Size values are once, few and many counts, or a class for expanded clones, and some rows have none.

NA	few	TRBV28	TRBJ1-5	CASSAGHSNQPQHF	TGTGCCAGCAGCGCGGGGCATAGCAATCAGCCCCAGCATTTT
TRBD1	NA	TRBV18	TRBJ2-2	CASSPGTDTGELFF	TGTGCCAGCTCACCAGGGACAGATACCGGGGAGCTGTTTTTT
NA	NA	TRBV11-2	TRBJ1-1	CASTQNTEAFF	TGTGCCAGCACCCAGAACACTGAAGCTTTCTTT
NA	once	TRBV6-1	TRBJ1-2	CASSPRQRANYGYTF	TGTGCCAGCAGCCCACGACAGAGAGCTAACTATGGCTACACCTTC
TRBD2	NA	TRBV7-3	TRBJ2-7	CASSLDAGAGASYEQYF	TGTGCCAGCAGCTTAGACGCGGGAGCAGGTGCTTCCTACGAGCAGTACTTC
NA	NA	TRBV21-1	TRBJ2-7	CASSKNIGQGVDHEQYF	TGTGCCAGCAGCAAAAACATAGGGCAGGGGGTTGATCACGAGCAGTACTTC
NA	once	TRBV2	TRBJ2-7	CASSEHYYEQYF	TGTGCCAGCAGTGAACACTACTACGAGCAGTACTTC
TRBD2	NA	TRBV5-4	TRBJ2-1	CASSPGLAGGDVEQFF	TGTGCCAGCAGCCCCGGACTAGCGGGAGGGGATGTGGAGCAGTTCTTC
TRBD1	once	TRBV11-3	TRBJ1-1	CASSLGWDSQAFF	TGTGCCAGCAGCTTGGGCTGGGACAGCCAAGCTTTCTTT
NA	NA	TRBV28	TRBJ2-1	CASLNSGRNEQFF	TGTGCCAGCCTAAACAGCGGAAGGAATGAGCAGTTCTTC
TRBD1	NA	TRBV6-1	TRBJ2-5	CASRRTGDSETQYF	TGTGCCAGCAGACGGACAGGGGACAGTGAGACCCAGTACTTC
NA	NA	TRBV9	TRBJ1-4	CASSEGENEKLFF	TGTGCCAGCAGCGAGGGGGAGAATGAAAAACTGTTTTTT
NA	NA	TRBV6-6	TRBJ2-1	CASSGVSSYNEQFF	TGTGCCAGCAGTGGAGTGAGCTCCTACAATGAGCAGTTCTTC
TRBD1	NA	TRBV29-1	TRBJ1-4	CSVRQGASEKLFF	TGCAGCGTTCGACAGGGGGCGAGTGAAAAACTGTTTTTT
TRBD1	NA	TRBV19	TRBJ2-7	CASSGPDRAEQYF	TGTGCCAGTAGTGGCCCGGACAGGGCCGAGCAGTACTTC
TRBD1	NA	TRBV27	TRBJ1-2	CASSLFRGQGHGYTF	TGTGCCAGCAGTTTATTTAGGGGACAGGGACATGGCTACACCTTC
TRBD2	NA	TRBV19	TRBJ2-5	CASSRAGGETQYF	TGTGCCAGTAGTAGAGCGGGAGGGGAGACCCAGTACTTC
TRBD1	NA	TRBV9	TRBJ2-7	CASSVATDRGNEQYF	TGTGCCAGCAGCGTAGCAACGGACAGGGGAAACGAGCAGTACTTC
TRBD1	NA	TRBV5-4	TRBJ2-5	CASSPTGGSRETQYF	TGTGCCAGCAGCCCCACAGGGGGGAGTAGGGAGACCCAGTACTTC
TRBD1	NA	TRBV6-5	TRBJ1-5	CASSSGQFGVNQPQHF	TGTGCCAGCAGTTCGGGACAGTTCGGGGTCAATCAGCCCCAGCATTTT
TRBD1	NA	TRBV15	TRBJ2-2	CATSRQGQVRTGKLFF	TGTGCCACCAGCAGACAGGGACAGGTCAGGACCGGGAAGCTGTTTTTT
TRBD1	NA	TRBV5-4	TRBJ2-6	CASSLGQGAASGANVLTF	TGTGCCAGCAGCTTGGGACAGGGGGCTGCCTCTGGGGCCAACGTCCTGACTTTC
TRBD2	few	TRBV6-5	TRBJ2-1	CASRVAGGRNEQFF	TGTGCCAGCAGGGTAGCGGGAGGCCGGAATGAGCAGTTCTTC
NA	NA	TRBV19	TRBJ2-6	CASRPKTSGANVLTF	TGTGCCAGTAGACCTAAAACCTCTGGGGCCAACGTCCTGACTTTC
NA	NA	TRBV11-2	TRBJ2-1	CASSPSDEQFF	TGTGCCAGCAGCCCAAGCGATGAGCAGTTCTTC
NA	once	TRBV16	TRBJ2-1	CASSPRYLALGNNEQFF	TGTGCCAGCAGCCCTAGATACCTAGCGTTGGGGAACAATGAGCAGTTCTTC
TRBD1	NA	TRBV11-3	TRBJ2-2	CASSRGQGAAGELFF	TGTGCCAGCAGCCGAGGACAGGGGGCTGCCGGGGAGCTGTTTTTT
TRBD1	NA	TRBV7-2	TRBJ1-2	CASSSDRDGYTF	TGTGCCAGCAGCTCGGACAGGGATGGCTACACCTTC
TRBD2	once	TRBV7-8	TRBJ2-3	CASSFYSNSGGDTQYF	TGTGCCAGCAGCTTTTATTCCAACTCGGGAGGAGATACGCAGTATTTT
NA	NA	TRBV5-1	TRBJ2-3	CASRGGGGNTDTQYF	TGCGCCAGCAGAGGGGGTGGTGGCAACACAGATACGCAGTATTTT
TRBD2	NA	TRBV19	TRBJ2-7	CASGAGVAYEQYF	TGTGCCAGTGGAGCGGGAGTAGCCTACGAGCAGTACTTC
TRBD1	NA	TRBV30	TRBJ1-3	CAWNGQGISGNTIYF	TGTGCCTGGAATGGACAGGGGATCTCTGGAAACACCATATATTTT
NA	few	TRBV6-6	TRBJ1-5	CASSYSGLSNQPQHF	TGTGCCAGCAGTTACTCGGGACTTAGCAATCAGCCCCAGCATTTT
TRBD1	NA	TRBV5-1	TRBJ1-6	CASSLYLLGQGDSPLHF	TGCGCCAGCAGCTTGTATCTCTTGGGACAGGGCGATTCACCCCTCCACTTT
TRBD2	few	TRBV4-3	TRBJ2-3	CASSQVGLGTDTQYF	TGCGCCAGCAGCCAAGTGGGACTAGGGACAGATACGCAGTATTTT
NA	few	TRBV6-1	TRBJ2-7	CASSEGVPSEQYF	TGTGCCAGCAGTGAGGGCGTCCCATCCGAGCAGTACTTC
NA	NA	TRBV29-1	TRBJ1-1	CSVMSGGNTEAFF	TGCAGCGTTATGAGCGGGGGTAACACTGAAGCTTTCTTT
TRBD1	NA	TRBV29-1	TRBJ2-2	CSAKGPGQGTGELFF	TGCAGCGCAAAGGGGCCGGGACAGGGAACCGGGGAGCTGTTTTTT
NA	NA	TRBV28	TRBJ1-2	CASSFSRGYTF	TGTGCCAGCAGTTTTTCCAGAGGCTACACCTTC
NA	few	TRBV5-4	TRBJ1-1	CASSLFGRTFNTEAFF	TGTGCCAGCAGCTTGTTTGGTCGTACTTTCAACACTGAAGCTTTCTTT
TRBD1	NA	TRBV6-5	TRBJ2-1	CASSAPGRQGVGQFF	TGTGCCAGCAGTGCCCCGGGACGGCAGGGGGTCGGGCAGTTCTTC
NA	NA	TRBV6-5	TRBJ1-6	CASSYSGWSTNSPLHF	TGTGCCAGCAGTTACTCGGGTTGGAGTACGAATTCACCCCTCCACTTT
NA	NA	TRBV19	TRBJ2-2	CASSRDPGELFF	TGTGCCAGTAGCAGGGATCCCGGGGAGCTGTTTTTT
TRBD2	NA	TRBV5-4	TRBJ2-2	CASSLAGGLAGTGELFF	TGTGCCAGCAGCTTGGCCGGGGGACTAGCAGGCACCGGGGAGCTGTTTTTT
NA	NA	TRBV7-9	TRBJ1-2	CASSSPRWGHTF	TGTGCCAGCAGCTCCCCCAGATGGGGCCACACCTTC
NA	once	TRBV6-6	TRBJ1-2	CASSYNPDYGYTF	TGTGCCAGCAGTTACAATCCGGACTATGGCTACACCTTC
TRBD1	NA	TRBV2	TRBJ1-1	CASSNGQGVGAFF	TGTGCCAGCAGTAACGGACAGGGGGTAGGAGCTTTCTTT
TRBD1	NA	TRBV5-6	TRBJ2-1	CASSWTGSVYNEQFF	TGTGCCAGCAGCTGGACAGGTTCAGTCTACAATGAGCAGTTCTTC
NA	NA	TRBV9	TRBJ2-3	CASSVGWTEGADTQYF	TGTGCCAGCAGCGTAGGATGGACAGAAGGGGCAGATACGCAGTATTTT
TRBD1	NA	TRBV11-2	TRBJ2-7	CASSPLGQGLFYEQYF	TGTGCCAGCAGCCCCCTTGGACAGGGGCTTTTCTACGAGCAGTACTTC
TRBD2	NA	TRBV5-1	TRBJ2-1	CASSFLFSGRNNEQFF	TGCGCCAGCAGCTTCCTGTTTAGCGGGAGAAACAATGAGCAGTTCTTC
TRBD2	once	TRBV5-5	TRBJ2-2	CASSHLASGSGTGELFF	TGTGCCAGCAGCCATTTGGCCAGCGGGAGTGGCACCGGGGAGCTGTTTTTT
NA	NA	TRBV28	TRBJ1-2	CASSPRSLVYGYTF	TGTGCCAGCAGCCCCCGGAGTCTTGTCTATGGCTACACCTTC
NA	few	TRBV4-2	TRBJ2-1	CASSPPSDEQFF	TGTGCCAGCAGCCCCCCCTCAGATGAGCAGTTCTTC
NA	NA	TRBV6-5	TRBJ1-4	CASRDSTTTNEKLFF	TGTGCCAGCAGGGATAGCACTACAACTAATGAAAAACTGTTTTTT
TRBD1	NA	TRBV7-9	TRBJ1-1	CASSPVGQGWDTEAFF	TGTGCCAGCAGCCCCGTCGGACAGGGGTGGGACACTGAAGCTTTCTTT
TRBD2	few	TRBV14	TRBJ2-2	CASSHGRGFRPGELFF	TGTGCCAGCAGCCATGGGAGGGGATTCCGCCCCGGGGAGCTGTTTTTT
NA	NA	TRBV2	TRBJ2-2	CASSDLDFTGELFF	TGTGCCAGCAGTGATCTGGACTTCACCGGGGAGCTGTTTTTT
TRBD1	NA	TRBV30	TRBJ2-4	CAWSTGTGGKNIQYF	TGTGCCTGGAGTACCGGGACAGGGGGTAAAAACATTCAGTACTTC